These 2 T cell receptor beta chains were sequenced from one sample in a study of identical twins. TCRdb reanalysed the 5' RACE reads using MiXCR and keeps one entry per CDR3 protein. Here the sample spans 350,000 to 600,000 distinct CDR3 sequences, 14% being singletons. The same data also went into a second study, on yellow fever vaccine responses in identical twins.

Source material: CD4+ T cells sorted from blood. These receptors were taken from a woman under 30 in good health.

This clonotype was picked up a small number of times. The rearrangement links TRBV25-1 to TRBJ2-4; D ambiguous. Germline lookup yields CDR1 MGHDK and CDR2 SYGVNS. With 2 bases removed from V and 0 bases from J, the gap between germline ends came to 8 bases. This CDR3 spans 15 amino acids. CDR3 residues: CASSEEHLAKNIQYF. The CDR3, as DNA: TGTGCCAGCAGTGAAGAACACCTAGCCAAAAACATTCAGTACTTC.

This clonotype has just a few counts. The chain couples TRBV20-1 to TRBJ2-7; TRBD2 aligns across 7 bases. Germline trimming cut 5 bases from V and 9 bases from J; bases unmatched to any gene: 16. The CDR3 consists of 14 residues. Looked up from germline, CDR1 is DFQATT and CDR2 is SNEGSKA (reference sequence). The CDR3 here is CSASSGLGATRQYF. The CDR3 DNA reads TGCAGTGCTTCCTCCGGACTAGGAGCGACTCGGCAGTACTTC.